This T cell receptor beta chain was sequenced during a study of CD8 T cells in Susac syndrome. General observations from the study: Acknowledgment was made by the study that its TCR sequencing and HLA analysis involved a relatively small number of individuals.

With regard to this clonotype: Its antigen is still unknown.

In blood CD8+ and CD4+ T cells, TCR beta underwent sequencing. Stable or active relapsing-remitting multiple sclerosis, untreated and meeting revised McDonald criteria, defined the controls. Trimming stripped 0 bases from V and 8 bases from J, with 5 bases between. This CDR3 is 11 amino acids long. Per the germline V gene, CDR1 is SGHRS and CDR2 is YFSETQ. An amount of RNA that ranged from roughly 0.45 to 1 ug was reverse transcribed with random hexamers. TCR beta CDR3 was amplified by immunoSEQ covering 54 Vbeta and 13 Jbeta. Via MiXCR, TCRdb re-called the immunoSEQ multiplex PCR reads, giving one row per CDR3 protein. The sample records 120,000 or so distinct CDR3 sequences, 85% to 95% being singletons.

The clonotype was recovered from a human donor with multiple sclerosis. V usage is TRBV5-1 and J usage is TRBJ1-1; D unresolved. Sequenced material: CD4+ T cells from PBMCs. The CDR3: CASSLEGEAFF. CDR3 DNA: TGCGCCAGCAGCTTGGAAGGGGAAGCTTTCTTT.